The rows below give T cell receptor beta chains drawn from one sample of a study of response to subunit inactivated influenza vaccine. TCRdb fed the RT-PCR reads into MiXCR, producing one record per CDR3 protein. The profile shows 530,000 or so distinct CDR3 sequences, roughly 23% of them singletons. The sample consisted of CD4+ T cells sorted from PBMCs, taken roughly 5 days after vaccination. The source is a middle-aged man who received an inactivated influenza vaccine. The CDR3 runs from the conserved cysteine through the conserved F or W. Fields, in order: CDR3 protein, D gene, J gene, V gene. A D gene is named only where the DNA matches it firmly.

CSAPVQGASPLHF	NA	TRBJ1-6	TRBV20-1
CASSELDRAIYEQYF	TRBD1	TRBJ2-7	TRBV7-6
CASLSGTANTEAFF	TRBD1	TRBJ1-1	TRBV12-3/TRBV12-4
CASSPFTGGKDTQYF	TRBD1	TRBJ2-3	TRBV18
CASSLSPVNYEQYF	NA	TRBJ2-7	TRBV27
CATSDRTGSYTDTQYF	TRBD1	TRBJ2-3	TRBV24-1
CASIAPGNTEAFF	NA	TRBJ1-1	TRBV28
CASSLVPQGAYDEQFF	TRBD1	TRBJ2-1	TRBV11-2
CASSLADQTVAKNIQYF	NA	TRBJ2-4	TRBV7-2
CASLFDRANTEAFF	TRBD1	TRBJ1-1	TRBV7-2
CSARALAGAGGSYNEQFF	TRBD2	TRBJ2-1	TRBV20-1
CSAIWFQGSGEQYF	NA	TRBJ2-7	TRBV20-1
CASRGQGMSGELFF	TRBD1	TRBJ2-2	TRBV5-1
CASSYRDTGNQPQHF	NA	TRBJ1-5	TRBV6-2/TRBV6-3
CASSSRSGYEQYF	NA	TRBJ2-7	TRBV5-1
CASTPGLAGYNEQFF	TRBD2	TRBJ2-1	TRBV12-3/TRBV12-4
CASSLGAGVSSPLHF	NA	TRBJ1-6	TRBV5-1
CSVEPPARRTEAFF	NA	TRBJ1-1	TRBV29-1
CAISESASGGPGAQYF	TRBD2	TRBJ2-5	TRBV10-3
CASSGASSYEQYF	NA	TRBJ2-7	TRBV25-1
CASNRDRGMNEQFF	TRBD1	TRBJ2-1	TRBV7-2
CASSLERGHGYTF	NA	TRBJ1-2	TRBV12-3/TRBV12-4
CASISNSNQPQHF	NA	TRBJ1-5	TRBV6-2/TRBV6-3
CASRKSAGGRRSYNEQFF	TRBD2	TRBJ2-1	TRBV5-1
CASSPRGLPKTQYF	TRBD2	TRBJ2-5	TRBV6-1
CASSASGGAQETQYF	TRBD2	TRBJ2-5	TRBV9
CSARSERSYEQYF	NA	TRBJ2-7	TRBV20-1
CSAPDRGGGYTF	TRBD1	TRBJ1-2	TRBV20-1
CSASTQGSYNEQFF	NA	TRBJ2-1	TRBV20-1
CAISEGPLGQSSYEQYF	NA	TRBJ2-7	TRBV10-3
CASSQDSKDTEAFF	NA	TRBJ1-1	TRBV4-2
CSADKGAVTGELFF	TRBD1	TRBJ2-2	TRBV20-1
CATSVGGHQETQYF	NA	TRBJ2-5	TRBV24-1
CSARPTGSNTGELFF	NA	TRBJ2-2	TRBV20-1
CASSLPILALMQYF	NA	TRBJ2-3	TRBV7-9
CASSVGVAETQYF	NA	TRBJ2-5	TRBV10-2
CATDPYSGIPSYNEQFF	NA	TRBJ2-1	TRBV12-3/TRBV12-4
CASSPIPGQSNYGYTF	TRBD1	TRBJ1-2	TRBV7-2
CASSPWLQGRNSPLHF	NA	TRBJ1-6	TRBV18
CASSQDYGGNTEAFF	NA	TRBJ1-1	TRBV3-1
CSANPDSWEETQYF	NA	TRBJ2-5	TRBV20-1
CASSETGAIRGYTF	TRBD1	TRBJ1-2	TRBV4-2
CASSLPGSEETQYF	NA	TRBJ2-5	TRBV5-1
CASSYRTGYPYEQYF	TRBD1	TRBJ2-7	TRBV5-6
CAWSVPPWRMGFF	NA	TRBJ2-1	TRBV30
CASSGGLGDTQYF	NA	TRBJ2-3	TRBV6-1
CASTGDSYEQYF	NA	TRBJ2-7	TRBV19
CASSRTGTSGITDTQYF	TRBD2	TRBJ2-3	TRBV19
CASSPPAAAYEQYF	NA	TRBJ2-7	TRBV18
CASSLGGWVGEDTEAFF	NA	TRBJ1-1	TRBV7-9
CASRLTPGENEKLFF	NA	TRBJ1-4	TRBV5-1
CASSEGAGWQPQHF	NA	TRBJ1-5	TRBV6-1
CASSPRTSAETQYF	TRBD2	TRBJ2-5	TRBV4-3
CASSFGRSNQPQHF	NA	TRBJ1-5	TRBV12-3/TRBV12-4
CAISPGLRPTGETQYF	NA	TRBJ2-5	TRBV5-5
CASSPRADGGNEQYF	NA	TRBJ2-7	TRBV5-1
CSARQEGMNTEAFF	NA	TRBJ1-1	TRBV20-1
CAISESSASGGEKLFF	NA	TRBJ1-4	TRBV10-3
CASSQGRVSYGYTF	NA	TRBJ1-2	TRBV4-2
CAISVRGSAYEQYF	NA	TRBJ2-7	TRBV10-3